This T cell receptor beta chain was identified in a study of glioma-infiltrating T cells. Overall study findings and caveats: Above-expected tissue-blood divergence occurred in all gliomas, most in low-grade ones. CDR3 overlap between tissue and blood was very small.

CDR1 is MNHNS and CDR2 is SASEGT in the germline V gene. The CDR3 covers 14 residues. The ends were cut back, 7 bases at V and 4 bases at J, with 16 bases in the middle. This clonotype was seen at least ten times. Its target is unknown. Using RNA template, CDR3s of TCR alpha and beta were amplified with iRepertoire arm-PCR. Input was roughly 95-450 ng of tissue mRNA or PBMC total RNA. TCRdb fed the multiplex PCR reads into MiXCR, producing one record per CDR3 protein. The sample has about 99,000 distinct CDR3 sequences, around 30% seen once. The chain employs TRBV6-1 and TRBJ1-2; D unresolved. Sequencing used glioma tissue, nonneoplastic brain tissue, or PBMCs (not recorded which). This TCR was recovered from a human donor with low-grade glioma or glioblastoma, undergoing nonglioma brain surgery, or in good health (not recorded which). CDR3 nucleotide sequence: TGTGCCAGCATTTCAAATTTAGGCTTCTATGGCTACACCTTC. It is translated as CASISNLGFYGYTF.